Listed below are T cell receptor beta chains from one sample, sequenced in a study of technical replicates of blood from a handful of donors. Profiled with immunoSEQ multiplex PCR; TCRdb holds only in-frame clones, not every one. The sample records about 70,000 clones, just over 90% being singletons. Sequencing input: PBMCs. Every receptor here comes from a human donor in good health. Some clones in this sample may be carry-over from other donors' samples. The CDR3 runs from the conserved cysteine through the conserved F or W. A D gene is named only where the DNA matches it firmly. Size values are once, few and many counts, or a class for expanded clones, and some rows have none.

cdr3_length j_call d_call clone_size v_call cdr3_aa cdr3_nt
12 TRBJ1-6 . . TRBV5-6 CASSRGNSPLHF TGTGCCAGCAGCCGGGGTAATTCACCCCTCCACTTT
15 TRBJ2-1 . . TRBV7-2 CASSSLLSSYNEQFF TGTGCCAGCAGCTCCTTACTATCCTCCTACAATGAGCAGTTCTTC
16 TRBJ2-1 . . TRBV7-6 CASSPSLATSYNEQFF TGTGCCAGCAGCCCCAGTCTAGCGACCTCCTACAATGAGCAGTTCTTC
14 TRBJ2-7 . . TRBV27 CASSLSLSSYEQYF TGTGCCAGCAGTTTATCCCTGTCCTCCTACGAGCAGTACTTC
15 TRBJ2-2 . once TRBV6-5 CASSYRPAGAGELFF TGTGCCAGCAGTTACCGCCCTGCCGGGGCCGGGGAGCTGTTTTTT
14 TRBJ2-2 . . TRBV4-1 CASSLGSGTGELFF TGCGCCAGCAGCCTAGGGAGCGGCACCGGGGAGCTGTTTTTT
14 TRBJ2-7 TRBD1 once TRBV7-2 CASSRDRDLREQYF TGTGCCAGCAGCCGGGACAGGGACCTTAGAGAGCAGTACTTC
14 TRBJ2-3 . . TRBV7-2 CASSLTGLGDTQYF TGTGCCAGCAGCTTGACGGGTTTGGGAGATACGCAGTATTTT
13 TRBJ1-1 . . TRBV7-9 CASSHRENTEAFF TGTGCCAGCAGCCACAGGGAGAACACTGAAGCTTTCTTT
13 TRBJ2-3 TRBD2 . TRBV6-4 CASTLAGTDTQYF TGTGCCAGCACTCTAGCGGGGACAGATACGCAGTATTTT
15 TRBJ2-5 TRBD1 . TRBV5-1 CASSPGDRAIGTQYF TGCGCCAGCAGCCCCGGGGACAGGGCTATTGGGACCCAGTACTTC
14 TRBJ2-7 . . TRBV7-9 CASSLVGGPGEQYF TGTGCCAGCAGCTTAGTGGGGGGGCCGGGCGAGCAGTACTTC
13 TRBJ2-5 TRBD1 once TRBV6-4 CASSWDSQETQYF TGTGCCAGCAGTTGGGACAGCCAAGAGACCCAGTACTTC
13 TRBJ2-7 TRBD2 . TRBV5-1 CASSSGLAYEQYF TGCGCCAGCAGCTCGGGACTAGCATACGAGCAGTACTTC
13 TRBJ2-5 . . TRBV7-2 CASSLTDWETQYF TGTGCCAGCAGCTTAACAGATTGGGAGACCCAGTACTTC
14 TRBJ2-7 TRBD2 . TRBV18 CASSGQAGEYEQYF TGTGCCAGTTCAGGCCAAGCGGGAGAGTACGAGCAGTACTTC
13 TRBJ1-1 . . TRBV7-3 CASSLSMNTEAFF TGTGCCAGCAGCTTAAGTATGAACACTGAAGCTTTCTTT
16 TRBJ2-1 . . TRBV5-1 CASSQIRGAYYNEQFF TGCGCCAGCAGTCAGATCAGGGGGGCTTACTACAATGAGCAGTTCTTC
16 TRBJ2-1 TRBD1 . TRBV4-2 CASSQDNRGSYNEQFF TGTGCCAGCAGCCAAGATAACAGGGGTTCCTACAATGAGCAGTTCTTC
15 TRBJ2-1 . . TRBV18 CASSPSRGSHNEQFF TGTGCCAGCTCACCCTCTAGGGGTAGCCACAATGAGCAGTTCTTC
14 TRBJ1-5 TRBD1 . TRBV6-4 CASSVTGGNQPQHF TGTGCCAGCAGTGTTACAGGGGGTAATCAGCCCCAGCATTTT
13 TRBJ2-5 . once TRBV5-4 CASSLGGGETQYF TGTGCCAGCAGCTTGGGTGGGGGGGAGACCCAGTACTTC
15 TRBJ2-4 . . TRBV7-9 CASSLGGLAKNIQYF TGTGCCAGCAGCTTAGGGGGACTAGCCAAAAACATTCAGTACTTC
15 TRBJ2-1 TRBD2 . TRBV7-3 CASSFSGGVYNEQFF TGTGCCAGCAGCTTCAGCGGGGGGGTATACAATGAGCAGTTCTTC
16 TRBJ2-5 . once TRBV18 CASSPQEGGLGETQYF TGTGCCAGCTCACCCCAGGAGGGGGGGCTTGGGGAGACCCAGTACTTC
13 TRBJ2-3 . . TRBV19 CASRPAGTDTQYF TGTGCCAGTAGACCCGCGGGCACAGATACGCAGTATTTT
18 TRBJ2-7 TRBD2 . TRBV5-5 CASSSALVSGSVSYEQYF TGTGCCAGCAGCTCGGCGCTGGTAAGCGGGAGTGTCTCCTACGAGCAGTACTTC
13 TRBJ1-6 . . TRBV19 CASATTGSSPLHF TGTGCCAGCGCTACTACAGGGAGTTCACCCCTCCACTTT
15 TRBJ2-1 TRBD1 . TRBV6-6 CASRPDRTGGGEQFF TGTGCCAGCAGGCCCGACAGGACAGGGGGTGGTGAGCAGTTCTTC
16 TRBJ2-2 . . TRBV5-1 CASSAGIRHNTGELFF TGCGCCAGCAGCGCCGGGATTAGGCACAACACCGGGGAGCTGTTTTTT
12 TRBJ2-7 TRBD1 . TRBV29-1 CSVDRGAHEQYF TGCAGCGTCGACAGGGGTGCCCACGAGCAGTACTTC
20 TRBJ1-5 TRBD1 . TRBV4-1 CASSQGAPGQGPPVSQPQHF TGCGCCAGCAGCCAAGGGGCCCCGGGACAGGGGCCCCCGGTGAGTCAGCCCCAGCATTTT
14 TRBJ1-3 TRBD1 . TRBV5-1 CASSMTGTGNTIYF TGCGCCAGCAGCATGACAGGGACTGGAAACACCATATATTTT
13 TRBJ2-1 . . TRBV9 CASSVGMANEQFF TGTGCCAGCAGCGTAGGCATGGCCAATGAGCAGTTCTTC
14 TRBJ2-5 TRBD2 . TRBV2 CASSDPAGVETQYF TGTGCCAGCAGTGACCCAGCGGGGGTAGAGACCCAGTACTTC
13 TRBJ2-5 . . TRBV4-3 CASSQGRQETQYF TGCGCCAGCAGCCAAGGGCGGCAAGAGACCCAGTACTTC
16 TRBJ2-2 TRBD1 . TRBV7-6 CASSLLGTGVTGELFF TGTGCCAGCAGCTTACTCGGGACAGGGGTTACCGGGGAGCTGTTTTTT
13 TRBJ1-5 . . TRBV2 CASTRAWAQPQHF TGTGCCAGCACCAGGGCATGGGCTCAGCCCCAGCATTTT
15 TRBJ2-4 TRBD2 . TRBV11-3 CASSGLAGAKNIQYF TGTGCCAGCAGCGGACTAGCGGGAGCCAAAAACATTCAGTACTTC
15 TRBJ2-5 TRBD1 . TRBV5-6 CASSWSTGGGETQYF TGTGCCAGCAGCTGGAGTACAGGGGGAGGAGAGACCCAGTACTTC
15 TRBJ2-5 . . TRBV18 CASSPPGAAQETQYF TGTGCCAGCTCACCACCGGGAGCGGCGCAAGAGACCCAGTACTTC
11 TRBJ1-2 TRBD1 few TRBV20-1 CSTWTGGGYTF TGCAGCACGTGGACAGGTGGTGGCTACACCTTC
15 TRBJ2-7 . . TRBV9 CASSVSLGQFDEQYF TGTGCCAGCAGCGTCTCCCTAGGACAGTTCGATGAGCAGTACTTC
14 TRBJ1-2 . . TRBV5-6 CASSLAGGRGGYTF TGTGCCAGCAGCTTGGCCGGGGGGCGCGGGGGCTACACCTTC
17 TRBJ2-1 TRBD1 . TRBV27 CASSLSKTGGAYNEQFF TGTGCCAGCAGTTTATCCAAGACAGGGGGCGCTTACAATGAGCAGTTCTTC
16 TRBJ2-7 TRBD1 . TRBV6-5 CASSYLSGQGAYEQYF TGTGCCAGCAGTTACTTGTCGGGACAGGGGGCGTACGAGCAGTACTTC